This entry lists 22 T cell receptor beta chains sequenced from one sample in a study of cytomegalovirus exposure and HLA in healthy donors. The study ran its PCR with 60 Vbeta and 13 Jbeta primers. Generated by immunoSEQ multiplex PCR, the TCRdb table keeps only in-frame clones and is missing some. The sample shows about 150,000 clones, roughly 80% of them seen only once. The sequenced material came from PBMCs. Every receptor here comes from a young man in good health and CMV-seropositive.

The V call is TRBV27, the J call TRBJ2-3; D uncertain. Per germline, CDR1 MNHEY and CDR2 SMNVEV (reference sequence). The length of the CDR3 is 15 residues. The ends were cut back, 4 bases at V and 1 base at J, with 12 bases in the middle. Here the CDR3 DNA reads TGTGCCAGCAGTTGGGTGAGAGAGGGCACAGATACGCAGTATTTT. Amino acids: CASSWVREGTDTQYF.

V is TRBV9 and J is TRBJ2-1; D is undetermined. Trimming shortened V by 5 bases and J by 0 bases, and 9 bases separated the two germline ends. CDR3 length: 14 residues. CDR1 SGDLS and CDR2 YYNGEE come from the germline V gene. The CDR3 loop is CASSEAHSYNEQFF. Here the CDR3 DNA reads TGTGCCAGCAGTGAGGCTCACTCCTACAATGAGCAGTTCTTC.

The J gene is TRBJ2-1, the V gene TRBV6-6, with TRBD2 matching over 9 bases. Germline CDR1 and CDR2: MNHNY and SVGAGI (reference sequence). This CDR3 contains 16 residues. With 5 bases clipped from V and 5 bases from J, the junction kept 10 bases outside the gene matches. CDR3: CASSTIIAGANNEQFF. In nucleotides, the CDR3 is TGTGCCAGCAGTACCATTATAGCGGGAGCAAACAATGAGCAGTTCTTC.

V is TRBV28 and J is TRBJ1-5, with D possibly being TRBD1 (5 bases). Germline CDR1 and CDR2: MDHEN and SYDVKM. This CDR3 has 15 residues. Trimming removed 3 bases at V and 0 bases at J, with 9 bases between. In nucleotides, the CDR3 is TGTGCCAGCAGTTTTCAGGGATATAGCAATCAGCCCCAGCATTTT. This sequence encodes CASSFQGYSNQPQHF.

The chain combines TRBV27 with TRBJ1-4, with 8 bases identical to TRBD1. The CDR3 runs to 13 residues. The trim removed 5 bases at V and 10 bases at J, leaving 6 bases unmatched. Per the germline V gene, CDR1 is MNHEY and CDR2 is SMNVEV (reference sequence). The CDR3 region has the DNA TGTGCCAGCAGTCATGGACAGGGCGGAAAACTGTTTTTT. This codes for CASSHGQGGKLFF.

V and J are TRBV4-1 and TRBJ2-5; 8 bases align to TRBD2. The length of the CDR3 is 15 residues. V gave up 4 bases and J gave up 5 bases; unmatched junction bases: 9. Germline CDR1 and CDR2: MGHRA and YSYEKL. Written as DNA, the CDR3 is TGCGCCAGCAGCCCGCCGGGTCCGGGGGGGGAGACCCAGTACTTC. It codes for CASSPPGPGGETQYF.

The rearrangement uses TRBV6-4 and TRBJ1-4; TRBD1 matches 10 bases. Germline lookup yields CDR1 MRHNA and CDR2 SNTAGT. V trimming: 4 bases; J trimming: 4 bases; junction bases outside the gene matches: 9. CDR3 length: 17 residues. CDR3 amino acids: CASSGTTGGEGNEKLFF. CDR3 DNA: TGTGCCAGCAGTGGGACGACAGGGGGCGAGGGTAATGAAAAACTGTTTTTT.

V usage is TRBV5-1 and J usage is TRBJ1-3, with D tentatively TRBD1 (5 bases). Trimming left V 0 bases short and J 0 bases short, with 10 bases between. Germline CDR1 is SGHRS and CDR2 is YFSETQ. The CDR3 spans 16 residues. As DNA, the CDR3 is TGCGCCAGCAGCTTGGTCCAGGGACTCTCTGGAAACACCATATATTTT. It codes for CASSLVQGLSGNTIYF.

This clone was detected a few times. The chain employs TRBV5-8 and TRBJ1-1; D is possibly TRBD1 (6 bases). This CDR3 comprises 13 residues. The V gene's germline CDR1 is SGHTS and CDR2 YDEGEE. V was clipped by 6 bases and J by 0 bases, with 9 bases between them. This chain's CDR3 is CASNRAMNTEAFF. CDR3 in DNA: TGTGCCAGCAACAGGGCCATGAACACTGAAGCTTTCTTT.

V gene TRBV14 combines with J gene TRBJ1-1; D uncertain. The CDR3 has 13 amino acids. Trimming pared 4 bases from V and 0 bases from J, leaving 6 bases between. Germline V lookup: CDR1 SGHDN, CDR2 FVKESK. The CDR3 DNA reads TGTGCCAGCAGCCCCTACGTGAACACTGAAGCTTTCTTT. Amino acids: CASSPYVNTEAFF.

This chain links TRBV6-5 with TRBJ2-7, with a weak D call TRBD1 (6 bases). Germline V gene lookup returns CDR1 MNHEY and CDR2 SVGAGI. Trimming left V 0 bases short and J 2 bases short, with 11 bases between. The CDR3 runs 15 residues. The DNA of the CDR3 is TGTGCCAGCAGTTACTCGACAGGCGGAACCTACGAGCAGTACTTC. Translating it yields CASSYSTGGTYEQYF.

The chain recombines TRBV4-1 with TRBJ2-7; tentatively, D is TRBD1 (6 bases). Germline V gene lookup returns CDR1 MGHRA and CDR2 YSYEKL. V was pared by 1 base and J by 4 bases, with 14 bases between. The CDR3 has 15 amino acids. The CDR3 here is CASSQGDRTPYEQYF. DNA of the CDR3: TGCGCCAGCAGCCAAGGAGACAGGACTCCTTACGAGCAGTACTTC.

As for this clone: The DNA is left out, because the CDR3 cannot be placed on it with certainty; the CDR3 is given as TCRdb lists it. This chain links TRBV6-1 with TRBJ2-3; no DNA check was done on the table's D call, TRBD2. Including both end residues, the CDR3 is 14 amino acids long. The V gene's germline CDR1 is MNHNS and CDR2 SASEGT. This chain's CDR3 is CASSEVAPGTSFPF.

This chain uses TRBV27 with TRBJ1-1; a weak D match, TRBD1 (5 bases). The CDR3 is made up of 16 amino acids. V was pared by 5 bases and J by 3 bases, with 19 bases between. Germline V gene sequence: CDR1 MNHEY, CDR2 SMNVEV (reference sequence). Here the CDR3 DNA reads TGTGCCAGCAGTACCCCCCCAGGGACTCGGGACACTGAAGCTTTCTTT. Protein sequence: CASSTPPGTRDTEAFF.

The chain has TRBV28 and TRBJ2-1; TRBD2 aligns across 12 bases. This CDR3 is built from 16 residues. J gave up 6 bases and V 5 bases, and 8 bases lay outside the gene matches. The germline CDR1 and CDR2 sequences are MDHEN and SYDVKM. CDR3 amino acids: CASSRLAGEAPNEQFF. CDR3 DNA: TGTGCCAGCAGTCGACTAGCGGGAGAAGCCCCCAATGAGCAGTTCTTC.

This clone has just one count. The chain recombines TRBV4-2 with TRBJ1-1, with unresolved D. Trimming pared 0 bases from V and 8 bases from J, leaving 16 bases between. The CDR3 extends over 15 amino acids. The V gene's germline CDR1 is LGHNA and CDR2 YNFKEQ. The CDR3 spells CASSQDFYVAEEAFF. The CDR3 DNA follows: TGTGCCAGCAGCCAAGATTTTTACGTGGCGGAGGAAGCTTTCTTT.

The rearrangement uses TRBV5-4 and TRBJ2-7, with D unclear. The germline V gene encodes CDR1 SGHNT and CDR2 YYREEE (reference sequence). Trimming stripped 5 bases from V and 6 bases from J, with 30 bases between. CDR3 length: 18 residues. CDR3 region: CASSQQKNRLFYPSEQYF. The DNA of the CDR3 is TGTGCCAGCAGTCAACAGAAGAATCGCCTATTCTATCCCTCCGAGCAGTACTTC.

This clone turned up a few times. The gene calls are TRBV5-1 and TRBJ2-2; D might be TRBD2 (5 bases). The CDR3 length is 15 residues. V was shortened by 1 base and J by 2 bases, with 9 bases between the two germline ends. CDR1 and CDR2 from the germline V gene are SGHRS and YFSETQ. CDR3 amino acids: CASSLSGLNTGELFF. As DNA, the CDR3 is TGCGCCAGCAGCTTGTCAGGACTCAACACCGGGGAGCTGTTTTTT.

This chain joins TRBV2 and TRBJ2-5; perhaps TRBD1 as D (6 bases). The J call may be in error: the DNA end matches TRBJ2-7 better. This CDR3 region has 12 residues. Germline V CDR1 and CDR2: SNHLY, FYNNEI. The CDR3 protein is CASSLQGYEQYF. For the CDR3, the DNA is TGTGCCAGCAGCTTACAGGGCTACGAGCAGTACTTC.

V usage is TRBV6-5 and J usage is TRBJ2-3; D might be TRBD2 (5 bases). The CDR3 spans 16 residues. The V gene lost 0 bases and the J gene lost 0 bases, with 10 bases spanning the gap. Per germline, CDR1 MNHEY and CDR2 SVGAGI. In DNA, the CDR3 is TGTGCCAGCAGTTACTCGAGGGTCGCTAGCACAGATACGCAGTATTTT. Protein: CASSYSRVASTDTQYF.

This sequence joins TRBV6-1 and TRBJ1-1; 7 bases match TRBD1. Losses at the gene ends were 7 bases for V and 0 bases for J; bases not matched to a gene: 5. Per germline, CDR1 MNHNS and CDR2 SASEGT. The CDR3 covers 14 residues. The CDR3 is CASTGTAMNTEAFF. The CDR3 DNA reads TGTGCCAGCACCGGGACAGCTATGAACACTGAAGCTTTCTTT.

The genes are TRBV29-1 and TRBJ2-2; TRBD1 might be the D (6 bases). Per germline, CDR1 SQVTM and CDR2 ANQGSEA. V shed 5 bases and J shed 7 bases, with 17 bases lying between them. The CDR3 contains 14 residues. CDR3 in DNA: TGCAGCGTTTGGACGCCTAGGGGGAACGGGGAGCTGTTTTTT. Translated: CSVWTPRGNGELFF.